This T cell receptor beta chain emerged from a study of OX40 agonist ivuxolimab in advanced cancers. Study-wide context: A mean age of about 59 years, range about 20 to 85, was recorded, and approximately 85% were male. Study-wide results and limits: Among the lowest peripheral clonal expansion occurred in 0.1-3.0 mg/kg partial responders. The CD4+ and CD8+ T cells in the blood had expanded clonally by week 6 at 0.1 to 3.0 mg/kg. The authors did not determine the antigen specificity of the expanded peripheral T cells.

Concerning this clone itself: Its target is not known.

Per the germline V gene, CDR1 is LNHDA and CDR2 is SQIVND (reference sequence). The CDR3 runs to 16 residues. Trimming pared 2 bases from V and 2 bases from J, leaving 13 bases between. Clones were read by immunoSEQ multiplex PCR, and TCRdb kept only the in-frame ones, dropping some. The top ten clones hold 25% to 40% of a sample with under 60,000 clones, around 89% of them seen once. The chain uses TRBV19 and TRBJ2-1; D not certain. The sequence was obtained from an adult with an advanced solid tumor such as melanoma, head and neck, liver or kidney cancer. The sequencing used CD4+ or CD8+ T cells sorted from blood, collected in a trial of the OX40 agonist ivuxolimab. Here the CDR3 reads CASSIRHVEAYNEQFF. CDR3 sequence (DNA): TGTGCCAGTAGTATACGACATGTTGAAGCCTACAATGAGCAGTTCTTC.